This TCR beta chain was captured by sequencing in a study of Tregs in tolerant kidney transplant recipients. Study-level findings and limits: For some patients, primers changed over time, blocking nucleotide-level comparison. Tregs expanded with activated donor B cells seemed most donor-specific.

In germline, CDR1 is SGHNT, CDR2 YENEEA. This CDR3 comprises 15 residues. Trimming took 2 bases from V and 2 from J, leaving 13 bases between them. Related graft donors supplied nonmyeloablative bone marrow transplants, and mixed chimerism was transient. Thawed PBMCs were FACS-sorted into unstimulated CD4+CD25+CD127- regulatory T cells, CD4+CD25- non-regulatory cells, CD4 and CD8 cells. On this clone: Antigen: not known.

Assay used: immunoSEQ multiplex PCR; TCRdb lists only in-frame clones, some missing. This table holds fewer than 95,000 clones, roughly 93% found once. The sequenced sample was CD4+ T cells from blood (PBMCs), obtained 12 months after the transplant. This sequence was found in a human patient who received a combined kidney and bone marrow transplant. A subset of T cells may come from the graft donor. This chain uses TRBV11-3 with TRBJ2-7, with D perhaps TRBD1 (5 bases). For the CDR3, the DNA is TGTGCCAGCAGCTTATTCCATGCAGGGACCTACGAGCAGTACTTC. Protein: CASSLFHAGTYEQYF. Full variable domain (rest looked up from reference TRBV11-3 and TRBJ2-7): EAGVVQSPRYKIIEKKQPVAFWCNPISGHNTLYWYLQNLGQGPELLIRYENEEAVDDSQLPKDRFSAERLKGVDSTLKIQPAELGDSAVYLCASSLFHAGTYEQYFGPGTRLTVT.